This T cell receptor (beta chain) was identified during a study of response to subunit inactivated influenza vaccine. Study-wide results and limits: Authors suggested few new T cells are recruited by each seasonal influenza vaccination.

One entry per CDR3 protein, called by TCRdb with MiXCR from the RT-PCR reads. Seen here are some 800,000 distinct CDR3 sequences, 21% observed once, and the top ten hold 10%. V lost 0 bases, J lost 1 base, and 5 bases stayed unmatched. Germline loops: CDR1 SQVTM, CDR2 ANQGSEA. The CDR3 has 16 residues. Many counts were recorded for this clonotype. Its antigen is unidentified. The chain links TRBV29-1 to TRBJ2-2; 7 bases agree with TRBD2. Source: PBMCs from blood, taken 5 days after vaccination. This clonotype was sampled from a man aged 45-65 years who received an inactivated influenza vaccine. The DNA for the CDR3 is TGCAGCGTTGAAGATCGCGGGAGAGGGAACACCGGGGAGCTGTTTTTT. Translating it yields CSVEDRGRGNTGELFF.